This T cell receptor beta chain is from a study of tumor-infiltrating lymphocytes in primary liver carcinoma. J gave up 8 bases and V 6 bases, and 8 bases lay outside the gene matches. The CDR3 loop spans 12 amino acids. Germline CDR1 SQVTM, CDR2 ANQGSEA. Unsorted bulk tissue of about 20-32 mg yielded co-extracted RNA and DNA. With a constant-region primer, TCR beta cDNA was made from 500 ng of total RNA. Amplification in three nested multiplex PCR rounds with slightly modified ARM-PCR gave rise to TCR beta libraries. It was with TRBV1-TRBV30 forward primers and a C-beta reverse primer that the first two PCR rounds were run, at about 10 cycles each. TCRdb processed the multiplex PCR reads anew with MiXCR; each CDR3 protein has one entry. The table records fewer than 110,000 distinct CDR3 sequences, about 62% of them present only once.

The TCR comes from a woman in her sixties or seventies with primary liver carcinoma and hepatitis B virus infection. The rearrangement links TRBV29-1 to TRBJ1-2; 8 bases align to TRBD1. The specimen was liver tumor tissue from sampling region 2. Subset defined: tumor region T2, inferior pole. CDR3 residues: CSVQQGDLGYTF. The DNA for the CDR3 is TGCAGCGTGCAACAGGGGGATCTAGGCTACACCTTC.